This T cell receptor beta chain came from a study of blood T cell repertoires in COVID-19. Looking at the study overall: Samples came from the United States, Italy and Spain, spanning acute and convalescent COVID-19.

As handled by the study authors: Reference gene primers were amplified, and this amplification served to estimate nucleated cell counts. Libraries were prepared by immunoSEQ multiplex PCR; TCRdb keeps only in-frame clonotypes and omits some of them. The D gene and trimming were derived from the DNA, and the V and J assignments and clone size from that table. Altogether over 110,000 clones are present, more than 65% being singletons, with the ten largest covering about an eighth. Sample: peripheral blood. The source is a man at least 80 years old with acute or convalescent COVID-19.

For the CDR3, the DNA is TGTGCCAGCTCACCCGCAGGGGGCCCGAACACTGAAGCTTTCTTT. Translation gives CASSPAGGPNTEAFF. V gene TRBV18 combines with J gene TRBJ1-1; TRBD1 matches at 8 bases. CDR1 is KGHSH and CDR2 is LQKENI in the germline V gene. This CDR3 is built from 15 residues. With V trimmed by 3 bases and J by 1 base, 4 bases remained unmatched.